A selection of T cell receptor beta chains follows, all from one sample in a study of CD8+CD57+ T cells in acquired aplastic anemia. TCRdb re-analysed the reads in MiXCR, keeping a single row per CDR3 protein. Here the sample spans 150,000 to 200,000 distinct CDR3 sequences, around 50% being singletons. The sample taken for sequencing was sorted CD4+, CD8+, or CD8+CD57+ T cells (not recorded which) from PBMCs. These receptors all stem from a human donor with aplastic anemia. Both conserved end residues are part of each CDR3. The order of the fields is CDR3 DNA, CDR3 protein, clone size, J gene, V gene, D gene. The D gene is left open where the match is weak. Size tells how often a clone was seen (once, few, many) or the class of an expanded clone, and some rows leave it out.

TGTGCCAGCAGCGCCGTGACGGAAGCTTTCTTT,CASSAVTEAFF,-,TRBJ1-1,TRBV9,-
TGTGCCAGCCCAATGGGACAGGGGGCTCCCGGGGAGCTGTTTTTT,CASPMGQGAPGELFF,-,TRBJ2-2,TRBV3-1,TRBD1
TGTGCCACCAGTGATTTAGGACTAGCGGGGGCCAACACCGGGGAGCTGTTTTTT,CATSDLGLAGANTGELFF,many,TRBJ2-2,TRBV24-1,TRBD2
TGTGCCAGCAGCGTAGGGCAGGGGAACTATGGCTACACCTTC,CASSVGQGNYGYTF,many,TRBJ1-2,TRBV9,-
TGCAGTGCTACCGGAAACAGGGAGGCTGAAGCTTTCTTT,CSATGNREAEAFF,many,TRBJ1-1,TRBV20-1,-
TGTGCCAGCAGCGTAGACGGGGGGAATCAGCCCCAGCATTTT,CASSVDGGNQPQHF,many,TRBJ1-5,TRBV9,-
TGTGCCATCAGTGAGTCGACATATGCAGAGAACTATGGCTACACCTTC,CAISESTYAENYGYTF,few,TRBJ1-2,TRBV10-3,-
TGTGCCAGCAGCTTAAAGTCTGGAGGCAATTCACCCCTCCACTTT,CASSLKSGGNSPLHF,-,TRBJ1-6,TRBV7-3,-
TGTGCCACCAGCCGGACAGGGTCACCCTACGAGCAGTACTTC,CATSRTGSPYEQYF,-,TRBJ2-7,TRBV15,TRBD1
TGTGCCACCAGTCCTAGCAGGGACACCGGGGAGCTGTTTTTT,CATSPSRDTGELFF,-,TRBJ2-2,TRBV24-1,-
TGTGCCAGCTCACAGGAAATGGATTCACCCCTCCACTTT,CASSQEMDSPLHF,-,TRBJ1-6,TRBV18,-
TGTGCCAGCAGCCCCCTTGGCTCTGGAAACACCATATATTTT,CASSPLGSGNTIYF,-,TRBJ1-3,TRBV7-6,-
TGTGCCACCGCCCACCCAGGGGGCAAAACAGATACGCAGTATTTT,CATAHPGGKTDTQYF,few,TRBJ2-3,TRBV24-1,TRBD1
TGCAGCGTAAAGCACAGGGGCGAGCAGTACTTC,CSVKHRGEQYF,few,TRBJ2-7,TRBV29-1,TRBD1
TGTGCTAGTGGTGGGTCCGGGACTAGCGGGGGGGCGCAAGATACGCAGTATTTT,CASGGSGTSGGAQDTQYF,-,TRBJ2-3,TRBV12-5,TRBD2
TGTGCCAGCAGCCCCCTCCCCTACAATGAGCAGTTCTTC,CASSPLPYNEQFF,few,TRBJ2-1,TRBV7-3,-
TGCAGTGCTCCAGACCTTATGGGGAACTACAATGAGCAGTTCTTC,CSAPDLMGNYNEQFF,many,TRBJ2-1,TRBV20-1,-
TGTGCCAGCAACGGGACAGGCTCCTACGAGCAGTACTTC,CASNGTGSYEQYF,-,TRBJ2-7,TRBV11-1,TRBD1
TGCAGCGTGGACGGTTCGGGTGGCTACACCTTC,CSVDGSGGYTF,-,TRBJ1-2,TRBV29-1,-
TGTGCCAGTAGTGGGGCGGTAGGGTACGAGCAGTACTTC,CASSGAVGYEQYF,-,TRBJ2-7,TRBV19,-
TGTGCCAGCTCAAGGGACAGAGCGAACACCGGGGAGCTGTTTTTT,CASSRDRANTGELFF,-,TRBJ2-2,TRBV18,TRBD1
TGTGCCAGCAGCCCCGGAGAGGGTCGCCAGCCCCAGCATTTT,CASSPGEGRQPQHF,once,TRBJ1-5,TRBV7-6,-
TGCAGCGGATCGTGGGGTAGCAATCAGCCCCAGCATTTT,CSGSWGSNQPQHF,few,TRBJ1-5,TRBV29-1,-
TGTGCCAGCAGCTTAGGTTACCGGGACAGGGGGCACGAGCAGTACTTC,CASSLGYRDRGHEQYF,-,TRBJ2-7,TRBV11-2,TRBD1
TGTGCCACCAGTGGCGGGATGGGCGTAACCGGGGAGCTGTTTTTT,CATSGGMGVTGELFF,few,TRBJ2-2,TRBV24-1,-
TGTGCCATCCAACCCGCTCTGAACACCGGGGAGCTGTTTTTT,CAIQPALNTGELFF,-,TRBJ2-2,TRBV10-3,-
TGTGCCAGCAGTGGGGTAACAACTAATGAAAAACTGTTTTTT,CASSGVTTNEKLFF,many,TRBJ1-4,TRBV2,-
TGTGCCAGCAGTTACTCGACGTCGGGCTACACCTTC,CASSYSTSGYTF,many,TRBJ1-2,TRBV6-2/TRBV6-3,-
TGTGCCAGCAGAAACCGGGACGGTACTCAGCCCCAGCATTTT,CASRNRDGTQPQHF,-,TRBJ1-5,TRBV2,-
TGTGCCAGCAGTTACTCTGGGCCGCGGGAGCAGTACTTC,CASSYSGPREQYF,many,TRBJ2-7,TRBV6-2/TRBV6-3,-
TGTGCCAGCAGCTTGGGGACAGGGGCGAGCACAGATACGCAGTATTTT,CASSLGTGASTDTQYF,many,TRBJ2-3,TRBV5-6,TRBD1
TGTGCCAGCAGCCGACCTGACAGGGCAGGAGAGACCCAGTACTTC,CASSRPDRAGETQYF,-,TRBJ2-5,TRBV2,TRBD1
TGTGCCAGCAGTTTATGGGGGCGTGAGTACTTC,CASSLWGREYF,many,TRBJ2-4,TRBV12-3/TRBV12-4,-
TGCGCCAGCAGCTCCTCGCCTAGCGGGGGGGCCTTCGGCACAGATACGCAGTATTTT,CASSSSPSGGAFGTDTQYF,few,TRBJ2-3,TRBV5-1,TRBD2
TGCAGCGCCCTTTTTGGGGACCCGAGCTCCTACAATGAGCAGTTCTTC,CSALFGDPSSYNEQFF,few,TRBJ2-1,TRBV29-1,-
TGTGCCAGCAGCTGGACAGGGTCACGCAATGAGCAGTTCTTC,CASSWTGSRNEQFF,once,TRBJ2-1,TRBV6-1,TRBD1
TGTGCCAGCAGGCGACAGGGGGCGCGGAACACTGAAGCTTTCTTT,CASRRQGARNTEAFF,many,TRBJ1-1,TRBV12-3/TRBV12-4,TRBD1
TGTGCCATCAGTGAGTCGGCTGGGACTGAAGCTTTCTTT,CAISESAGTEAFF,few,TRBJ1-1,TRBV10-3,-
TGTGCCAGCAGCCAAGGGTGGCGGGGGGGAGAAGAGACCCAGTACTTC,CASSQGWRGGEETQYF,many,TRBJ2-5,TRBV4-2,TRBD2
TGTACCAGCAGCTCAACTGGACAGGGGGACTACGAGCAGTACTTC,CTSSSTGQGDYEQYF,-,TRBJ2-7,TRBV14,TRBD1